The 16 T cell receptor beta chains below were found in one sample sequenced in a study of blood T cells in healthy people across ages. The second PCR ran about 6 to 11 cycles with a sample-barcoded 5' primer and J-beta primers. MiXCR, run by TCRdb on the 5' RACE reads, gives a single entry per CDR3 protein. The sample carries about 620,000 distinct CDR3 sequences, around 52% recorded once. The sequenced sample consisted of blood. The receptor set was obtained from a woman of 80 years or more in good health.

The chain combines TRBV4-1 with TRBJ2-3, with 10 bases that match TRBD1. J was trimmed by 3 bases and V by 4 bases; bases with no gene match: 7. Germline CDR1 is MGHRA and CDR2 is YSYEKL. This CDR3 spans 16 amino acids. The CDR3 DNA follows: TGCGCCAGCAGCCGGCGCGGGACAGGGGATACAGATACGCAGTATTTT. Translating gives CASSRRGTGDTDTQYF.

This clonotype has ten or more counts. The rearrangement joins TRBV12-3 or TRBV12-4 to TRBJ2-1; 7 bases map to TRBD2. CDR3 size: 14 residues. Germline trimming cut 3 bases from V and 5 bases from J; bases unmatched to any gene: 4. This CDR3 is CASSFLAANNEQFF. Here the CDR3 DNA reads TGTGCCAGCAGTTTTCTAGCGGCAAACAATGAGCAGTTCTTC.

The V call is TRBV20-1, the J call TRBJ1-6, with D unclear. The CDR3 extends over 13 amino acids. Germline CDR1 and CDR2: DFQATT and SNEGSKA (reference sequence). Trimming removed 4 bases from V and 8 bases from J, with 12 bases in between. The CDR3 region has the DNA TGCAGTGCTATAGAACTTTCCGATTCACCCCTCCACTTT. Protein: CSAIELSDSPLHF.

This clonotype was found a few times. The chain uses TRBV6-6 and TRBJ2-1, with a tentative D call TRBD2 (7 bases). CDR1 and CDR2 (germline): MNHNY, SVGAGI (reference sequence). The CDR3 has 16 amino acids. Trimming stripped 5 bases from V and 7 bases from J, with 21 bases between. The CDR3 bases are TGTGCCAGCAGTCCTCCAGGGCGGGGGCGCTTGAATGAGCAGTTCTTC. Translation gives CASSPPGRGRLNEQFF.

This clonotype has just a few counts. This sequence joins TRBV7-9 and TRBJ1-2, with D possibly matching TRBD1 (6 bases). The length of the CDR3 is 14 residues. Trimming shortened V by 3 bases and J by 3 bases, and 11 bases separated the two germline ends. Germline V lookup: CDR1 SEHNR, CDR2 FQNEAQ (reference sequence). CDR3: CASSLLQGYYGYTF. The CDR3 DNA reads TGTGCCAGCAGCTTGCTACAGGGCTACTATGGCTACACCTTC. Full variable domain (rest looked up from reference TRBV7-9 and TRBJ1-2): DTGVSQNPRHKITKRGQNVTFRCDPISEHNRLYWYRQTLGQGPEFLTYFQNEAQLEKSRLLSDRFSAERPKGSFSTLEIQRTEQGDSAMYLCASSLLQGYYGYTFGSGTRLTVV.

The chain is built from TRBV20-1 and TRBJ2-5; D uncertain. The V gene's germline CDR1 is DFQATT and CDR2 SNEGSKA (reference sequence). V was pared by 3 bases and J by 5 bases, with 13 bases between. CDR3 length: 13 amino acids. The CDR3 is CSASDPRRETQYF. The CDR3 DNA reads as TGCAGTGCTAGTGACCCGAGACGGGAGACCCAGTACTTC.

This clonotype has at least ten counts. The CDR3 nucleotides read TGTGCCAGCAGCTTCCTTCCGGGACAGGGGGGTGAGCAGTACTTC. This sequence encodes CASSFLPGQGGEQYF. This rearrangement joins TRBV7-9 to TRBJ2-7, with 11 bases aligning to TRBD1. The CDR3 spans 15 residues. V lost 3 bases to trimming and J lost 7 bases; unmatched junction nucleotides: 8. The V gene's germline CDR1 is SEHNR and CDR2 FQNEAQ (reference sequence).

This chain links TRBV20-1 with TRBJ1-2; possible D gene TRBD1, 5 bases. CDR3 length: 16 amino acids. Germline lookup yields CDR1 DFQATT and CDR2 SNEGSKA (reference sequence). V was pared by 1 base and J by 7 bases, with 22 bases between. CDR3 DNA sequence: TGCAGTGCTAGAGCGCAGGGCGCATCCCCACCGCGTGGCTACACCTTC. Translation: CSARAQGASPPRGYTF.

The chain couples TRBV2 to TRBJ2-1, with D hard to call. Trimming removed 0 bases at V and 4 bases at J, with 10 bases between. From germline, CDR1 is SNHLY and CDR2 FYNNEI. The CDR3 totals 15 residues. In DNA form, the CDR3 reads TGTGCCAGCAGTGAAGCGAGCTGGCAATACAATGAGCAGTTCTTC. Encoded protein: CASSEASWQYNEQFF.

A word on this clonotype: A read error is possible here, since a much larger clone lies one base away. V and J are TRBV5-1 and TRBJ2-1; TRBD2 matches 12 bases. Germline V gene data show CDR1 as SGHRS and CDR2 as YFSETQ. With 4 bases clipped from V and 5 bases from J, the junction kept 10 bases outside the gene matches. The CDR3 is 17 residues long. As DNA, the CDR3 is TGCGCCAGCAGCATGGAGGCTAGCGGGGGGGCGGACAATGAGCAGTTCTTC. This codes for CASSMEASGGADNEQFF. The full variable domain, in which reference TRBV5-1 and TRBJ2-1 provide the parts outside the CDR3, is KAGVTQTPRYLIKTRGQQVTLSCSPISGHRSVSWYQQTPGQGLQFLFEYFSETQRNKGNFPGRFSGRQFSNSRSEMNVSTLELGDSALYLCASSMEASGGADNEQFFGPGTRLTVL.

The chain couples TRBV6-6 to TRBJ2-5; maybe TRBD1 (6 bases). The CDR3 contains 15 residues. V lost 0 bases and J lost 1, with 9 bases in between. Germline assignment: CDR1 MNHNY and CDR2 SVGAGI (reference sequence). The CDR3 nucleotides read TGTGCCAGCAGTTACTCCAGGACAGTCCAAGAGACCCAGTACTTC. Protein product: CASSYSRTVQETQYF.

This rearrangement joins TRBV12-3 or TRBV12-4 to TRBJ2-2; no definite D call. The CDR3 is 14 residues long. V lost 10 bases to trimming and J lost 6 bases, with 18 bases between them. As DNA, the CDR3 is TGTGCCACCAGCAAGACGACCCCCCCCGGGGAGCTGTTTTTT. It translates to CATSKTTPPGELFF.

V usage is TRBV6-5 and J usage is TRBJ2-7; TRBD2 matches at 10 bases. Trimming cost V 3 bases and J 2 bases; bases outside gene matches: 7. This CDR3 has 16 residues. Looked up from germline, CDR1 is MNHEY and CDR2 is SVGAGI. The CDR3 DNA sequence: TGTGCCAGCAGTTATTCCACCGGGACTAGCGCCTACGAGCAGTACTTC. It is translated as CASSYSTGTSAYEQYF.

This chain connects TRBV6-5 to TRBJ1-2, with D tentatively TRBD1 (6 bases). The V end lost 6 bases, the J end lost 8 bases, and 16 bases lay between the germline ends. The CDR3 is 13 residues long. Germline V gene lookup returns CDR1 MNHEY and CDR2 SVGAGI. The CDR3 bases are TGTGCCAGCAGCCTACAGGGCTGGAAGGGCTACACCTTC. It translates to CASSLQGWKGYTF.

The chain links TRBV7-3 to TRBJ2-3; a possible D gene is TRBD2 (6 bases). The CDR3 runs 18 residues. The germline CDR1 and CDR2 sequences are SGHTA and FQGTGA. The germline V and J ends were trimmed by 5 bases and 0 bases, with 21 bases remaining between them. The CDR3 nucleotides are TGTGCCAGCAGCCCAAAGCCGGGACTCCTGAAAAGCACAGATACGCAGTATTTT. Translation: CASSPKPGLLKSTDTQYF.

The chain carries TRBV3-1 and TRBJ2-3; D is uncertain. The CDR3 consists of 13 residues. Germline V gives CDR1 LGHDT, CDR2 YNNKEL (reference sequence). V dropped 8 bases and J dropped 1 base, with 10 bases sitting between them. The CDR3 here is CASGLEGTDTQYF. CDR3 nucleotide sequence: TGTGCCAGCGGCCTCGAGGGCACAGATACGCAGTATTTT.